This T cell receptor (beta chain) was profiled in a study of blood T cell repertoires in COVID-19 (dated by TCRdb to between 2020 and 2021). Regarding the research as a whole: The collaborator samples originated in the United States, Italy and Spain and spanned the acute and convalescent phases of COVID-19. HLA class I and class II types, where available, came from metadata supplied by the sample provider rather than from assay-based typing. Deeply sampled blood TCRbeta repertoires from subjects exposed to, actively infected with, or recovered from COVID-19 were included in the dataset. Sample metadata almost always included a de-identified subject ID, COVID-19 status, age in years and sex. The repertoires were released in a freely available public database meant as a resource for research on the immune response to SARS-CoV-2. The material from the prospective study consisted of cDNA or gDNA derived from T cells, B-cell-depleted T cells, or PBMCs. Samples came from the ongoing ImmuneRACE study (first 160 participants) plus 1,254 subjects from 6 global collaborators. The research as a whole found: The amount of clinical and demographic metadata varied by source and participant and was provided uncurated.

From V the trimming removes 6 bases and from J it removes 0 bases, while the gene matches leave 5 bases of the junction unaccounted for. The CDR3 runs 15 amino acids, cysteine and phenylalanine included. Only the CDR3 part of the read is kept: 45 bases, read in frame from the first base. Sequences KGHSH (CDR1) and LQKENI (CDR2) are obtained from the germline V gene. TCRbeta CDR3 regions were amplified from genomic DNA using the immunoSEQ Assay, a bias-controlled multiplex PCR. The original methods were these. Nucleated cell counts per sample were estimated from amplification of reference gene primers within the assay. To quantify the absolute abundance of each unique TCRbeta CDR3 rearrangement, sequence reads were collapsed and filtered. For each sample, productive Simpson clonality was calculated as the square root of Simpson's diversity index over productive rearrangements. Sourced from immuneACCESS, this table was stored by TCRdb with only in-frame sequences that have V and J called. A share of the clones is absent; for the studies checked, an unresolved V gene accounts for under half, and the remainder has no known explanation. The V and J calls and the clone size are those of that table, but D and trimming were determined from the DNA. For this sample the table gives hundreds of thousands of clones, of which 75% to 90% were detected only once. Roughly 1% of the sample rests with the top ten.

Participants in the prospective study were enrolled through a virtual design, were aged about 18 to 89 years, and lived in some 24 United States geographic areas. In the prospective study, cohorts were assigned on the basis of participant-reported clinical history obtained from a screening survey and a study questionnaire. Recovered participants in ImmuneRACE Cohort 3 were defined as having two consecutive negative NP/OP PCR tests, clearance from a healthcare professional, or resolution of symptoms. Each participant in the prospective study had whole blood, serum and a nasopharyngeal or oropharyngeal swab collected by mobile phlebotomists. Prospective study participants could optionally give additional blood draws and questionnaires over an approximately two-month period. Before DNA extraction, blood samples from the prospective study were shipped at room temperature or frozen. As concerns this clone: Its cognate antigen has yet to be identified. There are no base qualities to consult, and no much larger clone falls within one base.

The material sequenced was PBMCs or T cells enriched from blood (not recorded which). The rearrangement combines TRBV18 with TRBJ1-1; the central 9 bases match TRBD1. The receptor was isolated from a man younger than 35 who had recovered from COVID-19. At the DNA level, the sequence is TGTGCCAGCTCCCTAGGACAGGGGCTGAACACTGAAGCTTTCTTT. Its protein reads: CASSLGQGLNTEAFF. The CDR3 plus the reference TRBV18 and TRBJ1-1 genes for the other parts give the full variable domain: NAGVMQNPRHLVRRRGQEARLRCSPMKGHSHVYWYRQLPEEGLKFMVYLQKENIIDESGMPKERFSAEFPKEGPSILRIQQVVRGDSAAYFCASSLGQGLNTEAFFGQGTRLTVV.